The 19 T cell receptor beta chains below all came from one sample that was sequenced in a study of brain T cells in children with intractable seizures. This table comes from immunoSEQ multiplex PCR, and its TCRdb copy is limited to in-frame clones, with some not included. The data show 110,000 or so clones, 85% to 95% seen once. The sample in question was peripheral blood, obtained at surgery. The source of these receptors is a boy younger than two with hemimegalencephaly and intractable seizures.

The V call is TRBV5-1, the J call TRBJ1-1; D remains unclear. The CDR3 covers 12 residues. Germline-derived CDR1 and CDR2 are SGHRS and YFSETQ. V was trimmed by 2 bases and J by 8 bases, leaving 10 bases between them. CDR3 sequence (DNA): TGCGCCAGCAGCTTTTTCGGGAGCGAAGCTTTCTTT. The encoded protein is CASSFFGSEAFF.

The rearrangement uses TRBV28 and TRBJ2-1, with D maybe TRBD2 (6 bases). CDR3 length equals 14 residues. V was trimmed by 6 bases and J by 0 bases, leaving 9 bases between them. From germline, CDR1 is MDHEN and CDR2 SYDVKM. The CDR3 coding sequence is TGTGCCAGCAGCCCGGGGGACTCCTACAATGAGCAGTTCTTC. It encodes CASSPGDSYNEQFF.

The chain uses TRBV28 and TRBJ1-4; 7 nucleotides agree with TRBD1. Germline CDR1 and CDR2: MDHEN and SYDVKM. The CDR3 runs to 14 residues. V was clipped by 3 bases and J by 3 bases; unmatched bases: 1. The CDR3 sequence is CASSLGTANEKLFF. The CDR3 nucleotides read TGTGCCAGCAGTTTGGGGACAGCTAATGAAAAACTGTTTTTT.

The V and J genes are TRBV10-3 and TRBJ1-1; D possibly corresponds to TRBD1 (5 bases). The CDR3 consists of 14 residues. V gave up 1 base and J gave up 4 bases, with 10 bases separating them. The germline CDR1 and CDR2 sequences are ENHRY and SYGVKD. DNA for the CDR3: TGTGCCATCAGTGAGTTTGGGGGTTTCACTGAAGCTTTCTTT. Amino acid sequence: CAISEFGGFTEAFF.

V usage is TRBV5-4 and J usage is TRBJ1-2; 9 bases match TRBD1. Germline V gene data show CDR1 as SGHNT and CDR2 as YYREEE (reference sequence). The CDR3 sequence is 14 residues long. The V segment lost 5 bases and the J segment 8 bases; nucleotides outside the gene matches: 10. The CDR3 loop reads CASSSIDRGIGYTF. Here the CDR3 DNA reads TGTGCCAGCAGTTCCATAGACAGGGGGATCGGCTACACCTTC.

The V gene is TRBV19, the J gene TRBJ1-2; 8 bases are a match to TRBD1. The CDR3 is made up of 13 amino acids. Per the germline V gene, CDR1 is LNHDA and CDR2 is SQIVND (reference sequence). V gave up 7 bases and J gave up 5 bases; unmatched junction bases: 6. CDR3 residues: CASTGRGPYGYTF. CDR3 nucleotides: TGTGCCAGTACGGGCAGGGGGCCTTATGGCTACACCTTC. The full variable domain, rest sourced from reference TRBV19 and TRBJ1-2, is DGGITQSPKYLFRKEGQNVTLSCEQNLNHDAMYWYRQDPGQGLRLIYYSQIVNDFQKGDIAEGYSVSREKKESFPLTVTSAQKNPTAFYLCASTGRGPYGYTFGSGTRLTVV.

This clone was recorded once. The CDR3 spells CASSGRGAGLTDTQYF. The CDR3 nucleotides read TGTGCCAGCAGCGGCCGTGGAGCGGGACTCACAGATACGCAGTATTTT. The gene calls are TRBV9 and TRBJ2-3; 7 positions match TRBD2. The J segment lost 2 bases and the V segment lost 3 bases, leaving 9 bases of the junction unmatched. The V gene's germline CDR1 is SGDLS and CDR2 YYNGEE. CDR3 length: 16 amino acids. The full variable domain, its missing parts supplied by reference TRBV9 and TRBJ2-3, is DSGVTQTPKHLITATGQRVTLRCSPRSGDLSVYWYQQSLDQGLQFLIQYYNGEERAKGNILERFSAQQFPDLHSELNLSSLELGDSALYFCASSGRGAGLTDTQYFGPGTRLTVL.

The chain combines TRBV7-3 with TRBJ2-2; D is undetermined. Looked up from germline, CDR1 is SGHTA and CDR2 is FQGTGA. V was trimmed by 5 bases and J by 3 bases, leaving 19 bases between them. The CDR3 runs 17 residues. CDR3 residues: CASSPIGEAFYTGELFF. CDR3 bases: TGTGCCAGCAGCCCAATCGGAGAAGCATTCTACACCGGGGAGCTGTTTTTT.

The chain links TRBV28 to TRBJ2-7; perhaps TRBD2 as D (5 bases). V was pared by 6 bases and J by 2 bases, with 17 bases between. This CDR3 region has 15 residues. Germline values: CDR1 MDHEN, CDR2 SYDVKM. Written as DNA, the CDR3 is TGTGCCAGCAGCGGCGGGCCTTACCCTACCTACGAGCAGTACTTC. It translates to CASSGGPYPTYEQYF. Using reference TRBV28 and TRBJ2-7 for the parts outside the CDR3, the full variable domain is DVKVTQSSRYLVKRTGEKVFLECVQDMDHENMFWYRQDPGLGLRLIYFSYDVKMKEKGDIPEGYSVSREKKERFSLILESASTNQTSMYLCASSGGPYPTYEQYFGPGTRLTVT.

The CDR3 region is CASTSKWGGETQYF. CDR3 in DNA: TGCGCCAGCACCTCGAAGTGGGGAGGAGAGACCCAGTACTTC. The rearrangement uses TRBV5-1 and TRBJ2-5, with TRBD2 as a possible D gene (6 bases). The germline V gene encodes CDR1 SGHRS and CDR2 YFSETQ. This CDR3 contains 14 residues. Trimming shortened V by 6 bases and J by 4 bases, and 16 bases separated the two germline ends.

This chain connects TRBV6-9 to TRBJ2-4; D is unclear. CDR1 is MNHGY, CDR2 SVAAGI, per germline. V lost 7 bases and J lost 1, with 8 bases in between. The CDR3 runs to 13 residues. The CDR3 DNA sequence: TGTGCCAGCAATGATTGCGCCAAAAACATTCAGTACTTC. As protein: CASNDCAKNIQYF.

V and J are TRBV6-6 and TRBJ1-1; D gene ambiguous. The V gene lost 8 bases and the J gene lost 3 bases, with 10 bases spanning the gap. From germline, CDR1 is MNHNY and CDR2 SVGAGI (reference sequence). The CDR3 length is 12 residues. The CDR3: CASSYGDTEAFF. The CDR3 DNA sequence: TGTGCCAGCTCATATGGGGACACTGAAGCTTTCTTT.

The gene calls are TRBV27 and TRBJ2-3; D is perhaps TRBD1 (6 bases). V was clipped by 8 bases and J by 3 bases, with 21 bases between them. The germline V gene encodes CDR1 MNHEY and CDR2 SMNVEV (reference sequence). The CDR3 totals 16 residues. CDR3 in amino acids: CASGPEGGVKTDTQYF. In DNA form, the CDR3 reads TGTGCCAGCGGACCGGAAGGGGGAGTTAAAACAGATACGCAGTATTTT.

The chain has TRBV5-6 and TRBJ2-7; 7 nucleotides agree with TRBD1. The ends lost 0 bases at V and 3 bases at J; junction bases unmatched: 9. Germline CDR1 SGHDT, CDR2 YYEEEE. This CDR3 is 16 amino acids long. The CDR3 spells CASSLAANRGYYEQYF. Here the CDR3 DNA reads TGTGCCAGCAGCTTGGCCGCTAACAGGGGCTACTACGAGCAGTACTTC.

This chain uses TRBV11-2 with TRBJ2-1, with unresolved D. This CDR3 is built from 17 residues. Trimming stripped 4 bases from V and 0 bases from J, with 16 bases between. Per the germline V gene, CDR1 is SGHAT and CDR2 is FQNNGV. Here the CDR3 DNA reads TGTGCCAGCAGCTCTCAACCCTATCTTCGCTCCTACAATGAGCAGTTCTTC. Translating it yields CASSSQPYLRSYNEQFF. Based on the CDR3 plus reference TRBV11-2 and TRBJ2-1, the full variable domain is EAGVAQSPRYKIIEKRQSVAFWCNPISGHATLYWYQQILGQGPKLLIQFQNNGVVDDSQLPKDRFSAERLKGVDSTLKIQPAKLEDSAVYLCASSSQPYLRSYNEQFFGPGTRLTVL.

CDR3: CASSLSLAGFWEQFF. Written as DNA, the CDR3 is TGTGCCAGCAGTTTATCACTAGCGGGGTTTTGGGAGCAGTTCTTC. The J gene is TRBJ2-1, the V gene TRBV27; 10 bases line up with TRBD2. CDR1 is MNHEY, CDR2 SMNVEV, per germline (reference sequence). The CDR3 length is 15 residues. The ends lost 0 bases at V and 10 bases at J; junction bases unmatched: 6.

The genes are TRBV18 and TRBJ1-4; D ambiguous. This CDR3 has 19 residues. Germline CDR1 KGHSH, CDR2 LQKENI. Trimming shortened V by 3 bases and J by 0 bases, and 20 bases separated the two germline ends. CDR3: CASSPPLGPTLTTNEKLFF. Written as DNA, the CDR3 is TGTGCCAGCTCACCGCCTCTAGGACCGACTCTTACAACTAATGAAAAACTGTTTTTT. The full variable domain, rest sourced from reference TRBV18 and TRBJ1-4, is NAGVMQNPRHLVRRRGQEARLRCSPMKGHSHVYWYRQLPEEGLKFMVYLQKENIIDESGMPKERFSAEFPKEGPSILRIQQVVRGDSAAYFCASSPPLGPTLTTNEKLFFGSGTQLSVL.

The chain links TRBV12-3 or TRBV12-4 to TRBJ2-4; D may correspond to TRBD1 or TRBD2 (5 bases each). V dropped 5 bases and J dropped 11 bases, with 16 bases sitting between them. The CDR3 is made up of 13 amino acids. The CDR3 nucleotides read TGTGCCAGCAGTATTGACAGCAGTAGCGTTCAGTACTTC. Translation: CASSIDSSSVQYF.

The table lists this clone with a count of one. The V and J genes are TRBV27 and TRBJ1-4; D may be TRBD1 (5 bases). The CDR3 extends over 14 amino acids. V was trimmed by 9 bases and J by 3 bases, leaving 14 bases between them. Germline V gene data show CDR1 as MNHEY and CDR2 as SMNVEV (reference sequence). Written as DNA, the CDR3 is TGTGCCAGAATCAGGGATCAAGCTAATGAAAAACTGTTTTTT. This gives the protein CARIRDQANEKLFF.